These T cell receptor beta chains were read from a single sample in a study of beta chain features in type 1 diabetes. The repertoire was sequenced with immunoSEQ multiplex PCR; TCRdb's copy has only in-frame clones and lacks some. The sample has 130,000 or so clones; about 9.7% are singletons. The sample taken for sequencing was central memory CD4+ T cells from blood. The source is a woman in her thirties or forties in good health. CDR3s include the opening cysteine and the closing phenylalanine or tryptophan. Each record gives: J gene, V gene, D gene, clone size, CDR3 DNA, CDR3 protein. The D gene is left open where the match is weak. Clone size is not always given. Where it is, it says once, few, many or a class for expanded clones.

TRBJ1-1,TRBV5-1,NA,few,TGCGCCAGCAGCCGGGGAGCGGGGCTGGGGGAAGCTTTCTTT,CASSRGAGLGEAFF
TRBJ1-4,TRBV29-1,TRBD1,NA,TGCAGCGTTGGGGACAGTACAACTAATGAAAAACTGTTTTTT,CSVGDSTTNEKLFF
TRBJ2-5,TRBV5-1,NA,NA,TGCGCCAGCAGCTTAGAGGAAGAGACCCAGTACTTC,CASSLEEETQYF
TRBJ1-5,TRBV7-9,TRBD1,NA,TGTGCCAGGAGACCCGGAAGACAGGGGCCCAATCAGCCCCAGCATTTT,CARRPGRQGPNQPQHF
TRBJ2-7,TRBV7-8,TRBD1,many,TGTGCCAGCAGCTGGGCCGGGACAGGGATCGGGGAGCAGTACTTC,CASSWAGTGIGEQYF
TRBJ2-3,TRBV11-3,TRBD2,NA,TGTGCCAGCAGCATCGGGACTAGCGGGGGGACCTCAGATACGCAGTATTTT,CASSIGTSGGTSDTQYF
TRBJ2-4,TRBV2,TRBD1,many,TGTGCCAGCATTCAGGACAGGGGAAACATTCAGTACTTC,CASIQDRGNIQYF
TRBJ2-5,TRBV7-8,TRBD2,NA,TGTGCCAGCAGCTGGACTAGCGGACCCCCAAGGGAGACCCAGTACTTC,CASSWTSGPPRETQYF
TRBJ2-5,TRBV5-1,NA,few,TGCGCCAGCAGCTACCCCAGGGGCCAAGAGACCCAGTACTTC,CASSYPRGQETQYF
TRBJ2-3,TRBV5-8,TRBD2,NA,TGTGCCAGCAGCTCCACATTCGGGCGGGGGGGCACAGATACGCAGTATTTT,CASSSTFGRGGTDTQYF
TRBJ2-3,TRBV19,TRBD2,NA,TGTGCCAGTGGGGTTCTAGCGGGGGGGCCGATTGACACGCAGTATTTT,CASGVLAGGPIDTQYF
TRBJ1-3,TRBV7-2,TRBD1,NA,TGTGCCAGCAGCTCTGACAGGGTGGGAAACACCATATATTTT,CASSSDRVGNTIYF
TRBJ2-7,TRBV7-8,NA,NA,TGTGCCAGCAGCTTAGCTCGGGCGGGGGCCCACTACGAGCAGTACTTC,CASSLARAGAHYEQYF
TRBJ1-6,TRBV6-5,NA,few,TGTGCCAGCAGTGACCAAGGAGGCTCACCCCTCCACTTT,CASSDQGGSPLHF
TRBJ1-2,TRBV19,TRBD1,few,TGTGCCAGTAGTGTCAACAGGGGGCAGGGCTCCTATGGCTACACCTTC,CASSVNRGQGSYGYTF
TRBJ2-5,TRBV7-9,NA,many,TGTGCCAGCAGCCCCACCTCAGGGGTTGAGACCCAGTACTTC,CASSPTSGVETQYF
TRBJ2-2,TRBV7-2,NA,NA,TGTGCCAGCAGCTTACTCCGGAACACCGGGGAGCTGTTTTTT,CASSLLRNTGELFF
TRBJ1-1,TRBV25-1,NA,many,TGTGCCAGCAGTGAAGGTAATGGAGGCACTAACACTGAAGCTTTCTTT,CASSEGNGGTNTEAFF
TRBJ2-3,TRBV5-6,NA,NA,TGTGCCAGCAGCCGGCCGGTACAGGTGGTTACGCAGTATTTT,CASSRPVQVVTQYF
TRBJ1-1,TRBV6-1,TRBD1,NA,TGTGCCAGCAGTGAACCCAGGGGGCCCGTGGGAGCTTTCTTT,CASSEPRGPVGAFF
TRBJ1-5,TRBV19,NA,NA,TGTGCCAGTAACCGACTCGATAATAGCAATCAGCCCCAGCATTTT,CASNRLDNSNQPQHF
TRBJ2-1,TRBV6-5,TRBD2,NA,TGTGCCACCCGAAAAAGCGGGGGCCACAATGAGCAGTTCTTC,CATRKSGGHNEQFF
TRBJ2-7,TRBV29-1,TRBD1,medium-sized,TGCAGCGCCGGAGGACAGGCTACCTACGAGCAGTACTTC,CSAGGQATYEQYF
TRBJ1-2,TRBV18,NA,few,TGTGCCAGCTCACCAGAACAGGGAGTCGGGGGCTACACCTTC,CASSPEQGVGGYTF
TRBJ2-5,TRBV13,TRBD2,NA,TGTGCCAGCAGCGCCCGGACTAGGCAAGAGACCCAGTACTTC,CASSARTRQETQYF
TRBJ2-2,TRBV2,TRBD1,NA,TGTGCCAGCAGTGGAGGGGGCCCCTTGACCGGGGAGCTGTTTTTT,CASSGGGPLTGELFF
TRBJ2-2,TRBV5-4,NA,few,TGTGCCAGCAGCCCCTTGGGAGGCGGGGGCTCGGGGGCCGGGGAGCTGTTTTTT,CASSPLGGGGSGAGELFF
TRBJ1-5,TRBV18,NA,few,TGTGCCAGCTCACCAGGGAGGGACCAGCCCCAGCATTTT,CASSPGRDQPQHF
TRBJ1-1,TRBV7-2,NA,few,TGTGCCAGCAGCCACGGGGGGAGTAACACTGAAGCTTTCTTT,CASSHGGSNTEAFF
TRBJ1-3,TRBV6-5,NA,NA,TGTGCCAGCAGGCAGGGGCACTCTGGAAACACCATATATTTT,CASRQGHSGNTIYF
TRBJ1-6,TRBV7-9,NA,few,TGTGCCAGCAGCTCACTAGGCAGGGGTAATTCACCCCTCCACTTT,CASSSLGRGNSPLHF
TRBJ1-1,TRBV18,NA,few,TGTGCCAGCTCCCCCGACAGGTACGGCACTGAAGCTTTCTTT,CASSPDRYGTEAFF
TRBJ2-1,TRBV7-6,TRBD2,NA,TGTGCCAGCAGCTTAGACGGACTAGCCTGGTATGAGCAGTTCTTC,CASSLDGLAWYEQFF
TRBJ2-7,TRBV5-1,TRBD2,few,TGCGCCAGCAGCTTGGGGGACTACCTCTCCTACGAGCAGTACTTC,CASSLGDYLSYEQYF
TRBJ2-3,TRBV12-5,NA,NA,TGTGCTAGTGGTTTGGGGCAATCTAGCCACACAGATACGCAGTATTTT,CASGLGQSSHTDTQYF
TRBJ1-2,TRBV7-9,TRBD1,few,TGTGCCAGCAGCGAACCGGGACAGGGGGCTTCATCTGGGAAGTATGGCTACACCTTC,CASSEPGQGASSGKYGYTF
TRBJ2-7,TRBV11-2,TRBD1,few,TGTGCCAGCAGCTTTGCCCGGGGACAGACTACCGGACGCGAGCAGTACTTC,CASSFARGQTTGREQYF
TRBJ2-2,TRBV9,NA,NA,TGTGCCAGCAGAGACAGAGCGAACACCGGGGAGCTGTTTTTT,CASRDRANTGELFF
TRBJ1-2,TRBV5-6,NA,NA,TGTGCCAGCAGCTTGGACAGAGCTAACTATGGCTACACCTTC,CASSLDRANYGYTF
TRBJ2-3,TRBV10-3,NA,NA,TGTGCCATCGGGGAGCCCGGCACAGATACGCAGTATTTT,CAIGEPGTDTQYF
TRBJ1-5,TRBV19,TRBD1,NA,TGTGCCAGTAGCACCTCGGACAGGGAAAATCAGCCCCAGCATTTT,CASSTSDRENQPQHF
TRBJ2-7,TRBV5-5,NA,few,TGTGCCAGCAGCTTGGCCGCGCTCTCCTACGAGCAGTACTTC,CASSLAALSYEQYF
TRBJ1-1,TRBV28,TRBD1,many,TGTGCCAGCAGTTTAACGGGACAGGGGAACACTGAAGCTTTCTTT,CASSLTGQGNTEAFF
TRBJ1-2,TRBV7-2,TRBD1,many,TGTGCCAGCAGCTCCCCTCCCGGGACAGGGGCCTTC,CASSSPPGTGAF